The clone carrying this T cell receptor (beta chain) was detected a few times. The antigen is not known. The data were produced by immunoSEQ multiplex PCR, yet TCRdb's version contains in-frame clones alone and is incomplete. The sample contains tens of thousands of clones, 84% of which appear only once. This sample was included in a study of CD4 T cells in relation to SARS-CoV-2 and coronaviruses. About the study: The restricting HLA molecule for shared crossreactive spike epitopes was mapped. Study-wide findings and caveats: Roughly 69% of donors had memory CD4+ clonotypes crossrecognizing SARS-CoV-2 and common cold coronavirus spike.

The CDR3 sequence is 14 residues long. Trimming removed 0 bases from V and 4 bases from J, with 9 bases in between. Germline loops: CDR1 SGHNT, CDR2 YYREEE (reference sequence). V usage is TRBV5-4 and J usage is TRBJ2-3; D not resolved. Sequenced material: naive CD4+ T cells from PBMCs, cultured in vitro. Subset noted: naive CD4+ T cells isolated by negative enrichment. This receptor was identified in an adult with COVID-19. The CDR3 region has the DNA TGTGCCAGCAGCTTGGTTTTCGGATCAGATACGCAGTATTTT. Its protein product is CASSLVFGSDTQYF. Supplemented by reference TRBV5-4 and TRBJ2-3, the full variable domain reads ETGVTQSPTHLIKTRGQQVTLRCSSQSGHNTVSWYQQALGQGPQFIFQYYREEENGRGNFPPRFSGLQFPNYSSELNVNALELDDSALYLCASSLVFGSDTQYFGPGTRLTVL.